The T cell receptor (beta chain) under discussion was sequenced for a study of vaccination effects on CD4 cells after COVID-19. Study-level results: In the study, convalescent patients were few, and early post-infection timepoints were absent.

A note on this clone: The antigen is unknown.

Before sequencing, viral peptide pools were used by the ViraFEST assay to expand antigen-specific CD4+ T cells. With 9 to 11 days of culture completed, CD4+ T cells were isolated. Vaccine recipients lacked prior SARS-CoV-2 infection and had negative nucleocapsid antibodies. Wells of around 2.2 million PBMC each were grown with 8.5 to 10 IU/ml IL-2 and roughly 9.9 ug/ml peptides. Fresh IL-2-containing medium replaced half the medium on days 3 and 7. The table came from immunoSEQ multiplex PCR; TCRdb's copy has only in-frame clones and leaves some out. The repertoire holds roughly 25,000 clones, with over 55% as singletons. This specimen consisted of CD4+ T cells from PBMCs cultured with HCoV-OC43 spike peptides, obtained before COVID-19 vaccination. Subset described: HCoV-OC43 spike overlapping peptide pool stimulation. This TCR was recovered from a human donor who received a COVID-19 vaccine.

Here the CDR3 DNA reads TGTGCCAGCAGCACCGGGACACGCCAAGCTTTCTTT. Protein: CASSTGTRQAFF. The rearrangement joins TRBV5-6 to TRBJ1-1; D is possibly TRBD1 (6 bases). V dropped 4 bases and J dropped 9 bases, with 13 bases sitting between them. The CDR3 runs to 12 residues. Germline V gives CDR1 SGHDT, CDR2 YYEEEE.